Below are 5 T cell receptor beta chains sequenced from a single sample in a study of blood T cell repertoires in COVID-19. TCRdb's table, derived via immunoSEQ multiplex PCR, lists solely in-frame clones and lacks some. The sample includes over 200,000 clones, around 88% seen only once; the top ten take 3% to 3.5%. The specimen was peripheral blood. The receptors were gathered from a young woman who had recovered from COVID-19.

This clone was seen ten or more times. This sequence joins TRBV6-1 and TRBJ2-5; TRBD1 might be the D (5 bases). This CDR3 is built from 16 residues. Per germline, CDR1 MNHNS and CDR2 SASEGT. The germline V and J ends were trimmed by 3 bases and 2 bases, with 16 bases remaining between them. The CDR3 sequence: CASSDSQGLEQETQYF. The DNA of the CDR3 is TGTGCCAGCAGTGATTCCCAGGGCCTAGAGCAAGAGACCCAGTACTTC.

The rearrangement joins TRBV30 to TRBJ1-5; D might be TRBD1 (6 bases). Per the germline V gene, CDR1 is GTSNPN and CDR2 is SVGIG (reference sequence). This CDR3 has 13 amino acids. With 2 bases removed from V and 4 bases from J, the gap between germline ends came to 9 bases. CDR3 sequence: CAWSPTGNQPQHF. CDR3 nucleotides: TGTGCCTGGAGTCCCACAGGGAATCAGCCCCAGCATTTT.

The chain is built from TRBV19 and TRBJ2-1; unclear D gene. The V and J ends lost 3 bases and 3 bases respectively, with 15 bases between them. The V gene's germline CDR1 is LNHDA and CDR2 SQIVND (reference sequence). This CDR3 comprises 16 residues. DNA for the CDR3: TGTGCCAGTAGTATCTTTCAGTCCCAAAACTACAATGAGCAGTTCTTC. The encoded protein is CASSIFQSQNYNEQFF.

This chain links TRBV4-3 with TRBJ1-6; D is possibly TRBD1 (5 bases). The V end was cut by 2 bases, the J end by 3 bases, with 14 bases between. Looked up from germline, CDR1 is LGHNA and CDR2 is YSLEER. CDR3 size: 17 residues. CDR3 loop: CASSQTWGGDYNSPLHF. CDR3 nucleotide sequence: TGCGCCAGCAGCCAAACTTGGGGGGGGGACTATAATTCACCCCTCCACTTT.

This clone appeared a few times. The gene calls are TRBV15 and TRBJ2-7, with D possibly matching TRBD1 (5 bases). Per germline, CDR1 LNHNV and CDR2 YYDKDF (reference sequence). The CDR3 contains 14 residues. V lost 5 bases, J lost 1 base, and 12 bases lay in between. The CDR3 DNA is TGTGCCACCAGCGAGACAGTTCCTTCCTACGAGCAGTACTTC. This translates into CATSETVPSYEQYF.